This T cell receptor beta chain was sequenced for a study of T cell responses to AZD1222 COVID-19 vaccine. Clones were sequenced by immunoSEQ multiplex PCR, and TCRdb holds only the in-frame ones, with some missing. The repertoire holds 140,000 or so clones, 85% to 90% seen once, with more than 3% in the top ten. Second-dose recipients at about 4 or about 12 weeks were treated as one pooled group. CDR1 and CDR2 from the germline V gene are MDHEN and SYDVKM. The CDR3 spans 15 residues. V gave up 5 bases and J gave up 0 bases, with 11 bases separating them. Findings of the study overall: Within unmutated variant regions lay the reported targets of nearly half of spike-specific TCRs. Spike-specific TCR breadth and depth grew following two AZD1222 doses.

As for this clone: The antigen is unknown.

This specimen consisted of peripheral blood, obtained 28 days after the second AZD1222 dose. The clonotype comes from an adult who received the AZD1222 COVID-19 vaccine. The chain has TRBV28 and TRBJ1-5; D unresolved. CDR3 sequence (DNA): TGTGCCAGCAGTATGAGACTCACTAGCAATCAGCCCCAGCATTTT. It yields the protein CASSMRLTSNQPQHF. The full variable domain, in which reference TRBV28 and TRBJ1-5 provide the parts outside the CDR3, is DVKVTQSSRYLVKRTGEKVFLECVQDMDHENMFWYRQDPGLGLRLIYFSYDVKMKEKGDIPEGYSVSREKKERFSLILESASTNQTSMYLCASSMRLTSNQPQHFGDGTRLSIL.